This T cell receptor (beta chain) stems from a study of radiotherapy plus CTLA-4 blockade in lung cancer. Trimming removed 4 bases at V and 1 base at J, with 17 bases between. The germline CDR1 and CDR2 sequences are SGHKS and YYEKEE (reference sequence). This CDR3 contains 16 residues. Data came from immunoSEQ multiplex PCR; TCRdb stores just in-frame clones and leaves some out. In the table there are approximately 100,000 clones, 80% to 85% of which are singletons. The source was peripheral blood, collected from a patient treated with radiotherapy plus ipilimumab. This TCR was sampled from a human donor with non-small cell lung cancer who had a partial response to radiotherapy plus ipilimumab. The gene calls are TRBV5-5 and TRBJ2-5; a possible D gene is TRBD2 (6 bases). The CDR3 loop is CASSPTGGILQETQYF. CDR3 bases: TGTGCCAGCAGCCCGACCGGCGGGATACTCCAAGAGACCCAGTACTTC.